Ten or more counts support the clone carrying this TCR beta chain. This sample stems from a study of CD8 T cells in ankylosing spondylitis. The V end was cut by 1 base, the J end by 2 bases, with 11 bases between. CDR1 is LGHNA, CDR2 YNFKEQ, per germline. This CDR3 is built from 15 residues. TCRdb called the 5' RACE reads again in MiXCR, with one record for every CDR3 protein. The data hold some 240,000 distinct CDR3 sequences, with about 9.1% observed a single time. Sequencing was carried out using blood, either unsorted or a sorted T cell fraction (not recorded which). The J gene is TRBJ1-1, the V gene TRBV4-2; no clear D. The source of this sequence is a male donor with ankylosing spondylitis or in good health (not recorded which). The CDR3 DNA follows: TGTGCCAGCAGCCAAGTGGTCCGAGTTAACACTGAAGCTTTCTTT. It codes for CASSQVVRVNTEAFF.